This TCR beta chain was sequenced during a study of radiotherapy plus CTLA-4 blockade in lung cancer. Study-level background: Across the patients, objective responses occurred in 18%, and disease control in just over 30%. Study-level results: Following radiotherapy plus ipilimumab, tumor-derived TCR clones expanded in the blood. Interferon-beta and early blood T cell clone dynamics reportedly predicted response best.

This clone was seen only once. Its antigen is not identified. Profiled with immunoSEQ multiplex PCR; TCRdb holds only in-frame clones, not every one. The table includes about 76,000 clones, around 81% detected once. The CDR3 loop spans 15 amino acids. The germline CDR1 and CDR2 sequences are SGHTA and FQGTGA. V lost 5 bases to trimming and J lost 2 bases; unmatched junction nucleotides: 8. The chain uses TRBV7-3 and TRBJ1-1; 7 nucleotides align to TRBD1. The receptor was isolated from a human donor with non-small cell lung cancer whose response to radiotherapy plus ipilimumab could not be evaluated. Some clones in this sample may be carry-over from other donors' samples. Sequenced material: peripheral blood, taken from a patient treated with radiotherapy plus ipilimumab. In DNA, the CDR3 is TGTGCCAGCAGCCCCCGCGGGACAGACAACACTGAAGCTTTCTTT. Encoded protein: CASSPRGTDNTEAFF.